Shown below are 10 T cell receptor beta chains from a single sample sequenced in a study of T cell repertoires in cytomegalovirus infection. TCRdb analysed the reads with MiXCR anew, one entry per CDR3 protein. The sample records over 300,000 distinct CDR3 sequences, 17% being singletons. The specimen sequenced was PBMCs. Every receptor here comes from a human donor in good health (CMV status not recorded). Some clones in this sample may be carry-over from other donors' samples.

This clonotype has more than one count but fewer than ten. This chain joins TRBV28 and TRBJ2-7; D possibly uses TRBD1 or TRBD2 (5 bases each). This CDR3 contains 15 residues. Germline V gene lookup returns CDR1 MDHEN and CDR2 SYDVKM. With 4 bases removed from V and 2 bases from J, the gap between germline ends came to 15 bases. Here the CDR3 DNA reads TGTGCCAGCAGTTACTCCCGGGACGGAACCTACGAGCAGTACTTC. It codes for CASSYSRDGTYEQYF.

This clonotype occurred many times. The chain couples TRBV7-3 to TRBJ2-5; D is possibly TRBD2 (6 bases). The CDR3 spans 14 residues. Trimming stripped 5 bases from V and 2 bases from J, with 12 bases between. Germline CDR1 reads SGHTA; CDR2 reads FQGTGA. CDR3 bases: TGTGCCAGCAGCCTCATCGGGAGTCAAGAGACCCAGTACTTC. Translation: CASSLIGSQETQYF.

The rearrangement joins TRBV4-1 to TRBJ2-1, with D uncertain. Germline CDR1 MGHRA, CDR2 YSYEKL. The V end was cut by 3 bases, the J end by 7 bases, with 16 bases between. This CDR3 has 15 amino acids. In nucleotides, the CDR3 is TGCGCCAGCAGCCATCAGATTATCACAGAGAATGAGCAGTTCTTC. Protein: CASSHQIITENEQFF.

The chain has TRBV12-3 or TRBV12-4 and TRBJ2-6; D gene ambiguous. CDR3 size: 15 residues. Deletions cut 6 bases from V and 0 bases from J, with 9 bases between. The CDR3 reads CASSRQGSGANVLTF. CDR3 nucleotides: TGTGCCAGCAGCCGACAAGGCTCTGGGGCCAACGTCCTGACTTTC.

This clonotype was observed a handful of times. This chain uses TRBV29-1 with TRBJ2-5, with 7 nucleotides matching TRBD2. The CDR3 contains 14 residues. V gave up 6 bases and J gave up 1 base; unmatched junction bases: 8. In germline, CDR1 is SQVTM, CDR2 ANQGSEA. The CDR3, as DNA: TGCAGCGTCGGACTAGTGGGAAGCCAAGAGACCCAGTACTTC. Its protein product is CSVGLVGSQETQYF. The variable domain in full, with the rest retrieved from reference TRBV29-1 and TRBJ2-5, is SAVISQKPSRDICQRGTSLTIQCQVDSQVTMMFWYRQQPGQSLTLIATANQGSEATYESGFVIDKFPISRPNLTFSTLTVSNMSPEDSSIYLCSVGLVGSQETQYFGPGTRLLVL.

The table lists this clonotype with a few counts. The chain links TRBV6-5 to TRBJ1-1, with D possibly being TRBD1 (5 bases). Looked up from germline, CDR1 is MNHEY and CDR2 is SVGAGI. The CDR3 length is 13 residues. V was shortened by 6 bases and J by 1 base, with 9 bases between the two germline ends. CDR3 in DNA: TGTGCCAGCAGGAACGGACAGAACACTGAAGCTTTCTTT. Encoded protein: CASRNGQNTEAFF.

This clonotype was detected many times. J is TRBJ1-2 and V is TRBV7-2; D is unresolved. CDR3 length: 14 amino acids. The germline CDR1 and CDR2 sequences are SGHTA and FQGNSA. The germline V and J ends were trimmed by 1 base and 4 bases, with 10 bases remaining between them. CDR3 sequence reads: CASSLGGGRYGYTF. Written as DNA, the CDR3 is TGTGCCAGCAGCTTAGGCGGAGGGCGCTATGGCTACACCTTC.

This chain links TRBV5-1 with TRBJ2-7; 7 positions agree with TRBD1. After removal of 4 bases from V and 3 bases from J, the junction contained 10 bases not matched to a gene. CDR1 is SGHRS and CDR2 is YFSETQ in the germline V gene. CDR3 size: 15 residues. CDR3 DNA sequence: TGCGCCAGCAGCCCCCGAGGGACAGCGATCTACGAGCAGTACTTC. This codes for CASSPRGTAIYEQYF.

This clonotype appeared many times. The chain is built from TRBV7-2 and TRBJ2-5, with TRBD2 matching over 8 bases. Trimming at V came to 1 base and at J to 4 bases, leaving 8 bases not matched to a gene. The CDR3 is 16 residues long. Germline V gene lookup returns CDR1 SGHTA and CDR2 FQGNSA. In DNA, the CDR3 is TGTGCCAGCAGCTTAGTCCCGGCGGGGGGCCCAGAGACCCAGTACTTC. Protein: CASSLVPAGGPETQYF.

The CDR3 sequence is CASSLGRSEKLFF. As DNA, the CDR3 is TGTGCCAGCAGCTTAGGGAGAAGTGAAAAACTGTTTTTT. The chain links TRBV13 to TRBJ1-4; D is undetermined. V was trimmed by 0 bases and J by 7 bases, leaving 6 bases between them. The CDR3 is 13 amino acids. Germline values: CDR1 PRHDT, CDR2 FYEKMQ (reference sequence).